This T cell receptor beta chain was recorded in a study of cytomegalovirus exposure and HLA in healthy donors. General study findings and limits: Later analysis showed most CMV-associated TCR beta chains appearing HLA-restricted. Information on immune exposure was restricted to one variable (CMV serostatus).

The PCR ran on 60 Vbeta and 13 Jbeta primers. The table came from immunoSEQ multiplex PCR; TCRdb's copy has only in-frame clones and leaves some out. The sample has 150,000 to 200,000 clones, just over 75% seen once. A word on this clone: Its specificity is not known.

Trimming removed 6 bases at V and 0 bases at J, with 14 bases between. The length of the CDR3 is 15 residues. Germline V gene data show CDR1 as WNHNN and CDR2 as SYGVQD (reference sequence). What was sequenced was PBMCs. This chain connects TRBV10-1 to TRBJ2-5, with D uncertain. This TCR came from a woman aged 25 to 45 in good health and CMV-seropositive. The CDR3 loop reads CASSPHGENQETQYF. The CDR3 bases are TGCGCCAGCAGCCCCCATGGAGAGAACCAAGAGACCCAGTACTTC.